The entry that follows covers one T cell receptor (beta chain) sequence. Its antigen is undetermined. Vbeta (60) and Jbeta (13) primers were used in the PCR. Sequencing used immunoSEQ multiplex PCR; TCRdb keeps in-frame clones, though not all of them. The profile shows some 220,000 clones, approximately 84% of them singletons. This CDR3 is 15 amino acids long. Trimming left V 4 bases short and J 0 bases short, with 11 bases between. Germline V CDR1 and CDR2: SNHLY, FYNNEI. This sample was included in a study of cytomegalovirus exposure and HLA in healthy donors. Whole-study findings and limits: In an earlier analysis, most TCR beta V segments were productive about 87% or about 30% of the time. Relative to equally common others, HLA-associated TCR beta chains showed greater clonal expansion in a later analysis. Common viral pathogens were later found to be apparently linked to several of the most significant clusters.

The receptor was isolated from a woman in her thirties or forties in good health and CMV-seronegative. Sequencing was carried out using PBMCs. The chain combines TRBV2 with TRBJ2-3, with D perhaps TRBD2 (5 bases). In nucleotides, the CDR3 is TGTGCCAGCAGTGGGTTACGGGATAGCACAGATACGCAGTATTTT. Protein sequence: CASSGLRDSTDTQYF.